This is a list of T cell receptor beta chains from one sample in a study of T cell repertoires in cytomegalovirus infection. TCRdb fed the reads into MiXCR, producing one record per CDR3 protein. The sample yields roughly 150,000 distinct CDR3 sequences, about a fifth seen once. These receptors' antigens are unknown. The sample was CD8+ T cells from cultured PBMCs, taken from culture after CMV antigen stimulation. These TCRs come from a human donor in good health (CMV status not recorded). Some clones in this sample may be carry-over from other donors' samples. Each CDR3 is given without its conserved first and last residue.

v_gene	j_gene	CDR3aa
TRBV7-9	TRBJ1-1	ASSPSQGSNEAF
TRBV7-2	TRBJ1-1	ASSLRGYGDTEAF
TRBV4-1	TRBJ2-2	ASSQVELANTGELF
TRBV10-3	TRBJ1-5	AISESINQPQH
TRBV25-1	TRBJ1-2	ASSEAGAWDGYT
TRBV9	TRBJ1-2	ASSVPRDRPFYGYT
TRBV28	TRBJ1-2	ASSLRGATNYGYT
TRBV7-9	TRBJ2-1	ASSPRQGKDNEQF
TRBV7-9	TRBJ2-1	ASSSPSTWTSGGPVSSYNEQF
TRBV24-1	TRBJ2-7	ATSDSGGLHEQY
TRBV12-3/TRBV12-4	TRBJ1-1	ASSLGFEAF
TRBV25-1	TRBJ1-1	ASRETGFNTEAF
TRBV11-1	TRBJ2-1	ASSPSGEQF
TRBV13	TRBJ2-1	ASSYGPNEQF
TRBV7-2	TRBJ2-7	ASSLEGGWLGYEQY
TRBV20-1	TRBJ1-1	TPSMTGQLRNTEAF
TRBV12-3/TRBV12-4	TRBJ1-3	ASSLLGAGNTIY
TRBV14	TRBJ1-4	ASSPTAGGYEKLF
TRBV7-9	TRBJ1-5	ASSGGRLNQPQH
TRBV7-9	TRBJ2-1	ASSQLRDRGQEYNEQF
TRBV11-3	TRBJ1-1	ASFPGQGSMNTEAF
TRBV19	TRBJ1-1	ASSPIGGGAF
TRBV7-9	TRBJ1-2	ASSFSDLYGYT
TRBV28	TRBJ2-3	ASSLSLTVEDTQY
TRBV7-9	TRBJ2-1	ASSLGPYEQF
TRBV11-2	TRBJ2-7	ASSFWSSYEQY
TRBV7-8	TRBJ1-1	ASSLIIGFREAF
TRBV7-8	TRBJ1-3	ASTVNPGTDGNTIY
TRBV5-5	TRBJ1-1	ASSNGQGRGEAF
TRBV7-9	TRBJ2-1	ASSLTVSSYNEQF
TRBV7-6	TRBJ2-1	ASSLVQRGVPYNEQF
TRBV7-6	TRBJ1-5	ASSSSIPGQGPGDQPQH
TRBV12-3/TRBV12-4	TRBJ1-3	ASSLYSGNTIY
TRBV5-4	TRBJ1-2	ASSLGGGPYGYT
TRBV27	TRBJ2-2	ASGGAGNTGELF
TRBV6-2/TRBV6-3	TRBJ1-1	ASSYPPRAEAF
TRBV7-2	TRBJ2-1	ASEGVSYNEQF
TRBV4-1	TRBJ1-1	ASSPLRGVNTEAF
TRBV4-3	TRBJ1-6	ASSQEGRVGNSPLH
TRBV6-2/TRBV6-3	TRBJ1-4	ASSYRQGRNEKLF
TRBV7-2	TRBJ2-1	AGAVAGGPNNEQF
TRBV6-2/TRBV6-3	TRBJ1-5	ASSYRGQVNQPQH